The 27 T cell receptor beta chains in this list originate from one sample, sequenced in a study of blood T cell repertoires in COVID-19. TCRdb's copy holds only in-frame clones and misses some; the assay was immunoSEQ multiplex PCR. The table shows some 320,000 clones, with 90% occurring only once. Sequenced sample: PBMCs or T cells enriched from blood (not recorded which). Receptor source: a man between 60 and 75 years old who had recovered from COVID-19.

DNA for the CDR3: TGTGCCAGCAGCCAAGTGCCGAGGACAGGGGACGAGGGTACGCAGTATTTT. Translation: CASSQVPRTGDEGTQYF. The V call is TRBV4-2, the J call TRBJ2-3, with 9 bases matching TRBD1. CDR1 is LGHNA, CDR2 YNFKEQ, per germline. The CDR3 length is 17 residues. Trimming took 1 base from V and 8 from J; bases not matched to a gene: 13.

The chain has TRBV3-1 (or the pseudogene TRBV3-2) and TRBJ2-1; 11 nucleotides align to TRBD1. Germline trimming cut 4 bases from V and 10 bases from J; bases unmatched to any gene: 9. CDR3 length equals 15 residues. From germline, CDR1 is LGHDT and CDR2 YNNKEL (reference sequence). The CDR3 sequence: CASSRTGGAPGEQFF. DNA of the CDR3: TGTGCCAGCAGCCGGACAGGGGGCGCCCCTGGGGAGCAGTTCTTC.

The chain recombines TRBV6-5 with TRBJ1-2; possible D gene TRBD1, 5 bases. The V end was cut by 8 bases, the J end by 4 bases, with 11 bases between. This CDR3 is 12 amino acids long. Germline assignment: CDR1 MNHEY and CDR2 SVGAGI. The CDR3 sequence is CASSETVYGYTF. The CDR3 nucleotides are TGTGCCAGCTCAGAGACAGTCTATGGCTACACCTTC.

This clone has a single count. The rearrangement links TRBV5-1 to TRBJ1-6; no definite D call. V gave up 0 bases and J gave up 8 bases, with 6 bases separating them. CDR1 is SGHRS and CDR2 is YFSETQ in the germline V gene. This CDR3 region has 13 residues. CDR3 bases: TGCGCCAGCAGCTTGGGTGCGGATTCACCCCTCCACTTT. It translates to CASSLGADSPLHF.

The rearrangement joins TRBV11-2 to TRBJ2-7; 11 bases fit TRBD2. V lost 1 base to trimming and J lost 3 bases; unmatched junction nucleotides: 2. The germline CDR1 and CDR2 sequences are SGHAT and FQNNGV. The CDR3 totals 15 residues. The CDR3 is CASSLGLAGNYEQYF. CDR3 DNA sequence: TGTGCCAGCAGCTTAGGACTAGCGGGAAACTACGAGCAGTACTTC.

The rearrangement joins TRBV3-1 (or the pseudogene TRBV3-2) to TRBJ2-7; D uncertain. This CDR3 has 13 residues. The germline CDR1 and CDR2 sequences are LGHDT and YNNKEL (reference sequence). The V and J ends lost 4 bases and 0 bases respectively, with 7 bases between them. The CDR3 sequence is CASSRRSSYEQYF. The CDR3, as DNA: TGTGCCAGCAGCCGACGGAGCTCCTACGAGCAGTACTTC.

The chain employs TRBV4-2 and TRBJ2-3; 7 bases agree with TRBD2. V lost 0 bases and J lost 6; bases outside the gene matches: 0. There are 13 residues in the CDR3. Per germline, CDR1 LGHNA and CDR2 YNFKEQ. The DNA for the CDR3 is TGTGCCAGCAGCCAAGATAGCGGGGATACGCAGTATTTT. Its protein is CASSQDSGDTQYF.

The chain has TRBV9 and TRBJ2-1; possibly TRBD2 for D (7 bases). Per the germline V gene, CDR1 is SGDLS and CDR2 is YYNGEE. The CDR3 spans 15 residues. V was shortened by 4 bases and J by 6 bases, with 17 bases between the two germline ends. The CDR3 region has the DNA TGTGCCAGCAGCTCGGCGTGGGGGGGCGGCAATGAGCAGTTCTTC. Translated, it gives CASSSAWGGGNEQFF. The full variable domain, its missing parts supplied by reference TRBV9 and TRBJ2-1, is DSGVTQTPKHLITATGQRVTLRCSPRSGDLSVYWYQQSLDQGLQFLIQYYNGEERAKGNILERFSAQQFPDLHSELNLSSLELGDSALYFCASSSAWGGGNEQFFGPGTRLTVL.

J is TRBJ2-1 and V is TRBV9; the D gene is possibly TRBD2 (5 bases). The germline V gene encodes CDR1 SGDLS and CDR2 YYNGEE. CDR3 length: 16 amino acids. The ends were cut back, 3 bases at V and 8 bases at J, with 21 bases in the middle. This chain's CDR3 is CASSDPGKVVSDEQFF. The CDR3 region has the DNA TGTGCCAGCAGCGACCCGGGAAAAGTCGTTTCGGATGAGCAGTTCTTC.

V usage is TRBV9 and J usage is TRBJ1-4; no firm D call. Germline V CDR1 and CDR2: SGDLS, YYNGEE. The ends were cut back, 0 bases at V and 0 bases at J, with 9 bases in the middle. CDR3 length equals 16 residues. Here the CDR3 DNA reads TGTGCCAGCAGCGTAGGAGGATCGACAACTAATGAAAAACTGTTTTTT. This sequence encodes CASSVGGSTTNEKLFF.

The J gene is TRBJ2-3, the V gene TRBV19; 8 bases are a match to TRBD2. In germline, CDR1 is LNHDA, CDR2 SQIVND (reference sequence). V gave up 3 bases and J gave up 1 base; unmatched junction bases: 6. This CDR3 comprises 16 residues. The CDR3 sequence: CASSIDSGSRTDTQYF. The CDR3 nucleotides read TGTGCCAGTAGTATTGACAGCGGGAGCCGCACAGATACGCAGTATTTT.

The J gene is TRBJ1-2, the V gene TRBV5-6; D not certain. From germline, CDR1 is SGHDT and CDR2 YYEEEE. The V and J ends lost 0 bases and 5 bases respectively, with 14 bases between them. CDR3 length: 15 amino acids. This chain's CDR3 is CASSLGGVPTYGYTF. The DNA of the CDR3 is TGTGCCAGCAGCTTGGGAGGTGTCCCGACTTATGGCTACACCTTC.

This clone was counted only a few times. The CDR3 DNA reads as TGTGCCAGCAGCTTCAATCCGGGACAGGGTAGTGAAAAACTGTTTTTT. Amino acid sequence: CASSFNPGQGSEKLFF. The genes are TRBV5-8 and TRBJ1-4, with 9 bases identical to TRBD1. V lost 2 bases, J lost 7 bases, and 9 bases stayed unmatched. The CDR3 contains 16 residues. From germline, CDR1 is SGHTS and CDR2 YDEGEE.

The J gene is TRBJ1-6, the V gene TRBV7-9; possible D gene TRBD1, 5 bases. V lost 2 bases, J lost 10 bases, and 12 bases lay in between. This CDR3 comprises 14 residues. Looked up from germline, CDR1 is SEHNR and CDR2 is FQNEAQ (reference sequence). The CDR3 is CASSLSGVNSPLHF. In DNA, the CDR3 is TGTGCCAGCAGCTTATCGGGGGTTAACTCACCCCTCCACTTT.

V usage is TRBV2 and J usage is TRBJ1-5; D remains unclear. CDR3 size: 13 residues. CDR1 is SNHLY, CDR2 FYNNEI, per germline. V lost 6 bases and J 10 bases, leaving 16 bases between the germline ends. The CDR3 DNA sequence: TGTGCCAGCAGCGAGAGGATTGGCCGTCCCCAGCATTTT. It encodes CASSERIGRPQHF.

The chain links TRBV30 to TRBJ2-1; 8 nucleotides agree with TRBD1. V trimming: 4 bases; J trimming: 6 bases; junction bases outside the gene matches: 5. CDR1 and CDR2 (germline): GTSNPN, SVGIG (reference sequence). There are 13 residues in the CDR3. The CDR3 loop reads CAWNGQGPNEQFF. The CDR3 nucleotides read TGTGCCTGGAACGGACAGGGCCCCAATGAGCAGTTCTTC.

This clone has a handful of counts. The rearrangement links TRBV4-3 to TRBJ1-2, with unresolved D. V was cut by 4 bases and J by 7 bases, with 16 bases left in between. The CDR3 spans 14 residues. Germline V CDR1 and CDR2: LGHNA, YSLEER. The CDR3 nucleotides are TGCGCCAGCAGCCCCGCTCTTCCCCCGGGTGGCTACACCTTC. Translation gives CASSPALPPGGYTF.

This sequence joins TRBV3-1 (or the pseudogene TRBV3-2) and TRBJ1-1; possible D gene TRBD1, 5 bases. Germline lookup yields CDR1 LGHDT and CDR2 YNNKEL (reference sequence). This CDR3 region has 16 residues. V was clipped by 0 bases and J by 0 bases, with 11 bases between them. The CDR3 here is CASSQDERGLNTEAFF. CDR3 DNA: TGTGCCAGCAGCCAAGACGAGCGGGGGTTGAACACTGAAGCTTTCTTT.

V gene TRBV6-5 combines with J gene TRBJ2-2; 9 bases align to TRBD2. Germline V gene sequence: CDR1 MNHEY, CDR2 SVGAGI. Trimming cost V 7 bases and J 1 base; bases outside gene matches: 4. The CDR3 contains 15 residues. The CDR3 loop reads CASIKLAGNTGELFF. The CDR3 coding sequence is TGTGCCAGCATCAAACTAGCGGGGAACACCGGGGAGCTGTTTTTT.

This sequence joins TRBV18 and TRBJ2-7, with TRBD1 matching 7 bases. The V segment lost 6 bases and the J segment 3 bases; nucleotides outside the gene matches: 5. CDR3 length: 13 amino acids. CDR1 and CDR2 from the germline V gene are KGHSH and LQKENI. CDR3: CASSQGQNYEQYF. CDR3 sequence (DNA): TGTGCCAGCTCCCAGGGACAGAACTACGAGCAGTACTTC.

As DNA, the CDR3 is TGTGCCAGCAGCAAGACAGGGGGCTACGAGCAGTACTTC. Translating it yields CASSKTGGYEQYF. V gene TRBV11-2 combines with J gene TRBJ2-7; 9 bases map to TRBD1. Per germline, CDR1 SGHAT and CDR2 FQNNGV. There are 13 residues in the CDR3. V was pared by 5 bases and J by 3 bases, with 2 bases of the junction left unmatched.

The chain is built from TRBV19 and TRBJ2-3; D is unresolved. Germline CDR1 and CDR2: LNHDA and SQIVND (reference sequence). This CDR3 is built from 14 residues. Between the trimmed V and J ends, which lost 6 bases and 2 bases, there was a span of 12 bases. CDR3: CASRVGLDTDTQYF. The CDR3 DNA is TGTGCCAGTAGGGTCGGTCTAGACACAGATACGCAGTATTTT. The full variable domain, with the rest looked up from reference TRBV19 and TRBJ2-3, is DGGITQSPKYLFRKEGQNVTLSCEQNLNHDAMYWYRQDPGQGLRLIYYSQIVNDFQKGDIAEGYSVSREKKESFPLTVTSAQKNPTAFYLCASRVGLDTDTQYFGPGTRLTVL.

V and J are TRBV6-5 and TRBJ1-1; 7 bases are shared with TRBD1. CDR1 is MNHEY, CDR2 SVGAGI, per germline. The CDR3 is 15 amino acids. V lost 2 bases, J lost 1 base, and 4 bases stayed unmatched. The CDR3 DNA is TGTGCCAGCAGTTACACCGGGACAGAGAACACTGAAGCTTTCTTT. Translating gives CASSYTGTENTEAFF.

J is TRBJ1-1 and V is TRBV29-1; 7 nucleotides align to TRBD1. The ends lost 3 bases at V and 11 bases at J; junction bases unmatched: 6. Germline CDR1 is SQVTM and CDR2 is ANQGSEA. CDR3 length equals 11 residues. CDR3 loop: CSVDRQGGAFF. As DNA, the CDR3 is TGCAGCGTTGACCGACAGGGTGGGGCTTTCTTT.

V is TRBV19 and J is TRBJ2-5, with 9 nucleotides matching TRBD1. The trim removed 5 bases at V and 5 bases at J, leaving 9 bases unmatched. Looked up from germline, CDR1 is LNHDA and CDR2 is SQIVND (reference sequence). The CDR3 is 15 amino acids. This CDR3 is CASSLTGTGFETQYF. DNA for the CDR3: TGTGCCAGTAGTTTGACCGGGACAGGGTTCGAGACCCAGTACTTC.

Written as DNA, the CDR3 is TGTGCCAGCAGCATAGGGACTAGCACCTACAATGAGCAGTTCTTC. The encoded protein is CASSIGTSTYNEQFF. The chain is built from TRBV5-6 and TRBJ2-1; 9 bases line up with TRBD2. CDR1 is SGHDT and CDR2 is YYEEEE in the germline V gene. Trimming removed 4 bases from V and 2 bases from J; junction bases left unmatched: 4. The CDR3 spans 15 residues.

The rearrangement joins TRBV19 to TRBJ1-5; 7 positions match TRBD1. J gave up 1 base and V 3 bases, and 15 bases lay outside the gene matches. The germline gives CDR1 LNHDA, CDR2 SQIVND (reference sequence). This CDR3 has 19 amino acids. The CDR3 spells CASSMEPGGSSGSNQPQHF. DNA of the CDR3: TGTGCCAGTAGTATGGAGCCAGGGGGTTCGTCTGGGAGCAATCAGCCCCAGCATTTT.